Each of the 25 T cell receptor beta chains below was sequenced from the same sample in a study of immune cell composition in non-small cell lung cancer. Normal lung sampling was at least 3 cm from the tumour, as distant as possible. Some clones are missing from TCRdb's copy, which holds only in-frame ones; the method was immunoSEQ multiplex PCR. The sample holds fewer than 5,000 clones, roughly 72% seen once. Sequenced material: non-adjacent lung tissue. The receptors were sampled from a human donor with non-small cell lung cancer.

The rearrangement links TRBV7-9 to TRBJ2-1, with TRBD1 identical over 7 bases. CDR1 and CDR2 (germline): SEHNR, FQNEAQ (reference sequence). Losses at the gene ends were 5 bases for V and 6 bases for J; bases not matched to a gene: 4. CDR3 length: 13 amino acids. CDR3 amino acids: CASSLGQSNEQFF. CDR3 sequence (DNA): TGTGCCAGCAGCCTGGGACAGTCCAATGAGCAGTTCTTC.

V usage is TRBV27 and J usage is TRBJ2-3; D possibly corresponds to TRBD1 (6 bases). The germline V gene encodes CDR1 MNHEY and CDR2 SMNVEV (reference sequence). The V end lost 3 bases, the J end lost 0 bases, and 7 bases lay between the germline ends. There are 14 residues in the CDR3. In DNA, the CDR3 is TGTGCCAGCAGTTTTGGACAGAGCACAGATACGCAGTATTTT. Its translation is CASSFGQSTDTQYF.

The chain combines TRBV7-2 with TRBJ1-4; TRBD1 matches at 8 bases. The CDR3 is 13 amino acids. J gave up 8 bases and V 5 bases, and 4 bases lay outside the gene matches. Germline loops: CDR1 SGHTA, CDR2 FQGNSA. CDR3 amino acids: CASSTTGGEKLFF. CDR3 coding DNA: TGTGCCAGCAGCACAACAGGGGGGGAAAAACTGTTTTTT.

The rearrangement links TRBV5-6 to TRBJ1-2, with 7 bases aligning to TRBD1. The J segment lost 6 bases and the V segment lost 3 bases, leaving 8 bases of the junction unmatched. CDR1 is SGHDT, CDR2 YYEEEE, per germline. CDR3 length: 14 residues. The CDR3 bases are TGTGCCAGCAGCTCCAACCTTGACAGGGATGGCTACACCTTC. It is translated as CASSSNLDRDGYTF. The full variable domain, in which reference TRBV5-6 and TRBJ1-2 provide the parts outside the CDR3, is DAGVTQSPTHLIKTRGQQVTLRCSPKSGHDTVSWYQQALGQGPQFIFQYYEEEERQRGNFPDRFSGHQFPNYSSELNVNALLLGDSALYLCASSSNLDRDGYTFGSGTRLTVV.

V usage is TRBV19 and J usage is TRBJ2-1; a weak D match, TRBD2 (6 bases). Trimming removed 7 bases from V and 3 bases from J, with 10 bases in between. Germline V gene lookup returns CDR1 LNHDA and CDR2 SQIVND (reference sequence). The CDR3 is 13 amino acids. In DNA form, the CDR3 reads TGTGCCAGTACGGGGGAGGACTACAATGAGCAGTTCTTC. Its translation is CASTGEDYNEQFF.

The CDR3 region has the DNA TGTGCCAGCAGTGACAGGGACTACCATGTCACAGATACGCAGTATTTT. Translated, it gives CASSDRDYHVTDTQYF. The rearrangement joins TRBV25-1 to TRBJ2-3; 7 nucleotides agree with TRBD2. This CDR3 has 16 amino acids. From germline, CDR1 is MGHDK and CDR2 SYGVNS. The V and J ends lost 3 bases and 2 bases, in that order; junction bases with no gene match: 8.

The rearrangement joins TRBV5-4 to TRBJ1-4, with 9 bases fitting TRBD1. The V gene's germline CDR1 is SGHNT and CDR2 YYREEE (reference sequence). The junction had 8 bases not matched to a gene; V was cut back by 0 bases and J by 2 bases. CDR3 length: 18 amino acids. The CDR3: CASSLDGGTGLTNEKLFF. CDR3 DNA sequence: TGTGCCAGCAGCTTGGATGGAGGGACAGGGCTGACTAATGAAAAACTGTTTTTT.

V and J are TRBV5-4 and TRBJ1-6, with TRBD1 matching over 12 bases. The CDR3 sequence is 16 residues long. J was trimmed by 8 bases and V by 4 bases; bases with no gene match: 7. The germline V gene encodes CDR1 SGHNT and CDR2 YYREEE (reference sequence). In DNA form, the CDR3 reads TGTGCCAGCAGCATGGGACAGGGGGCTAGTTATTCACCCCTCCACTTT. It encodes CASSMGQGASYSPLHF.

The rearrangement joins TRBV27 to TRBJ2-1, with a tentative D call TRBD2 (6 bases). Germline CDR1 is MNHEY and CDR2 is SMNVEV (reference sequence). The CDR3 has 15 residues. V lost 6 bases to trimming and J lost 0 bases, with 12 bases between them. CDR3 loop: CASRTQGGSYNEQFF. The CDR3, as DNA: TGTGCCAGCAGGACCCAGGGAGGCTCCTACAATGAGCAGTTCTTC.

CDR3: CASSFGGSTGELFF. The CDR3, as DNA: TGTGCCAGCAGCTTCGGGGGGAGCACCGGGGAGCTGTTTTTT. J is TRBJ2-2 and V is TRBV7-9; the match to TRBD2 covers 7 bases. V gave up 3 bases and J gave up 4 bases; unmatched junction bases: 2. The V gene's germline CDR1 is SEHNR and CDR2 FQNEAQ (reference sequence). The CDR3 runs to 14 residues.

The CDR3 coding sequence is TGTGCCAGCAGTCCCCGGACTAGCGGGGGGGCGAGTCAAACGCAGTATTTT. Amino acid sequence: CASSPRTSGGASQTQYF. V gene TRBV27 combines with J gene TRBJ2-3, with TRBD2 matching over 15 bases. This CDR3 is 17 amino acids long. With 5 bases clipped from V and 9 bases from J, the junction kept 12 bases outside the gene matches. Germline CDR1 reads MNHEY; CDR2 reads SMNVEV (reference sequence).

This chain joins TRBV2 and TRBJ2-1; the D is unclear. The CDR3 length is 13 residues. V gave up 7 bases and J gave up 1 base, with 8 bases separating them. CDR1 and CDR2 from the germline V gene are SNHLY and FYNNEI. This CDR3 is CASKARSYNEQFF. The DNA for the CDR3 is TGTGCCAGCAAGGCGAGGTCCTACAATGAGCAGTTCTTC.

The V and J genes are TRBV11-2 and TRBJ2-7, with D possibly matching TRBD2 (7 bases). The CDR3 covers 15 residues. Looked up from germline, CDR1 is SGHAT and CDR2 is FQNNGV. V was cut by 0 bases and J by 3 bases, with 12 bases left in between. For the CDR3, the DNA is TGTGCCAGCAGCTTAGAGAAGGGGGGGATCTACGAGCAGTACTTC. It codes for CASSLEKGGIYEQYF.

This clone was seen only once. This rearrangement joins TRBV6-5 to TRBJ1-5; 8 bases are shared with TRBD1. Trimming cost V 5 bases and J 1 base; bases outside gene matches: 4. The CDR3 runs 15 residues. The germline V gene encodes CDR1 MNHEY and CDR2 SVGAGI. CDR3 region: CASSKDRVSNQPQHF. CDR3 coding DNA: TGTGCCAGCAGTAAGGACAGGGTGAGCAATCAGCCCCAGCATTTT.

The J gene is TRBJ2-7, the V gene TRBV19, with 11 bases matching TRBD2. The CDR3 sequence is 15 residues long. V trimming: 3 bases; J trimming: 4 bases; junction bases outside the gene matches: 5. Germline CDR1 and CDR2: LNHDA and SQIVND (reference sequence). The CDR3 protein is CASSMYGTSGYEQYF. The DNA of the CDR3 is TGTGCCAGTAGTATGTACGGGACTAGCGGATACGAGCAGTACTTC.

V and J are TRBV15 and TRBJ2-5, with 7 bases lining up with TRBD2. V dropped 3 bases and J dropped 5; count of bases not matched to a gene: 12. Germline CDR1 LNHNV, CDR2 YYDKDF (reference sequence). The CDR3 has 16 residues. The DNA for the CDR3 is TGTGCCACCAGCAGGAGTAACGCGGGAGCCGGGGAGACCCAGTACTTC. Its translation: CATSRSNAGAGETQYF. The variable domain in full, with the rest retrieved from reference TRBV15 and TRBJ2-5, is DAMVIQNPRYQVTQFGKPVTLSCSQTLNHNVMYWYQQKSSQAPKLLFHYYDKDFNNEADTPDNFQSRRPNTSFCFLDIRSPGLGDTAMYLCATSRSNAGAGETQYFGPGTRLLVL.

The chain employs TRBV7-2 and TRBJ2-1; 10 positions agree with TRBD1. Germline CDR1 is SGHTA and CDR2 is FQGNSA. Unmatched junction bases numbered 7, after V lost 5 bases and J lost 6 bases. The CDR3 totals 15 residues. The DNA of the CDR3 is TGTGCCAGCAGCAGCTCCGGGACAGGGGTCAATGAGCAGTTCTTC. Its protein is CASSSSGTGVNEQFF.

The chain combines TRBV4-1 with TRBJ2-2, with no clear D. The CDR3 runs 16 residues. Between the trimmed V and J ends, which lost 2 bases and 0 bases, there was a span of 10 bases. The germline gives CDR1 MGHRA, CDR2 YSYEKL. The CDR3 loop reads CASSQLPAPNTGELFF. The CDR3, as DNA: TGCGCCAGCAGCCAACTACCCGCTCCGAACACCGGGGAGCTGTTTTTT.

This chain uses TRBV7-6 with TRBJ2-1; 12 bases are shared with TRBD2. The CDR3 consists of 16 residues. CDR1 and CDR2 from the germline V gene are SGHVS and FNYEAQ. V shed 1 base and J 7 bases; nucleotides not matched to a gene: 5. The CDR3 spells CASSLGPSGGANEQFF. The CDR3 DNA reads TGTGCCAGCAGCTTAGGGCCTAGCGGGGGGGCTAATGAGCAGTTCTTC.

This clone is categorized as medium-sized. This chain connects TRBV9 to TRBJ1-2; 7 nucleotides line up with TRBD1. CDR3 length: 15 residues. V shed 6 bases, J shed 2 bases, and the junction held 10 bases outside the gene matches. Germline assignment: CDR1 SGDLS and CDR2 YYNGEE. The CDR3 sequence is CASTVTGDINYGYTF. In DNA form, the CDR3 reads TGTGCCAGCACCGTCACAGGGGATATCAACTATGGCTACACCTTC.

DNA of the CDR3: TGCGCCAGCAGCTTGGCCGCACTAGCGGGAGAATCCGAGCAGTACTTC. Translation gives CASSLAALAGESEQYF. This rearrangement joins TRBV5-1 to TRBJ2-7, with 11 bases aligning to TRBD2. J gave up 6 bases and V 0 bases, and 8 bases lay outside the gene matches. Germline V gene lookup returns CDR1 SGHRS and CDR2 YFSETQ. CDR3 length equals 16 residues.

CDR3 coding DNA: TGTGCCTGGGAAACTAGGGGGTCCGGGGAGCTGTTTTTT. Encoded protein: CAWETRGSGELFF. The rearrangement joins TRBV30 to TRBJ2-2; D is perhaps TRBD1 (6 bases). Germline V gene sequence: CDR1 GTSNPN, CDR2 SVGIG (reference sequence). The V end was cut by 5 bases, the J end by 6 bases, with 13 bases between. The CDR3 contains 13 residues.

The chain has TRBV6-1 and TRBJ2-4; possibly TRBD2 for D (6 bases). Trimming removed 3 bases at V and 7 bases at J, with 13 bases between. The CDR3 has 14 residues. The V gene's germline CDR1 is MNHNS and CDR2 SASEGT. The CDR3 DNA sequence: TGTGCCAGCAGTGAGGAGGGCTGGTGGAACATTCAGTACTTC. Its protein is CASSEEGWWNIQYF.

The chain links TRBV19 to TRBJ2-3; 8 bases are a match to TRBD1. The CDR3 extends over 14 amino acids. The V segment lost 10 bases and the J segment 5 bases; nucleotides outside the gene matches: 11. CDR1 and CDR2 (germline): LNHDA, SQIVND (reference sequence). The CDR3 region has the DNA TGTGCCACCTTGGAACAGGGGGTGGGAGATACGCAGTATTTT. This codes for CATLEQGVGDTQYF.

The gene calls are TRBV28 and TRBJ2-1, with 7 bases matching TRBD2. This CDR3 comprises 10 residues. The V segment lost 6 bases and the J segment 15 bases; nucleotides outside the gene matches: 5. Per germline, CDR1 MDHEN and CDR2 SYDVKM. The CDR3 sequence is CASSGLVRFF. DNA for the CDR3: TGTGCCAGCAGCGGACTAGTACGGTTCTTC.